Each of the 17 T cell receptor beta chains below was sequenced from the same sample in a study of CD8 T cells in Susac syndrome (dated by TCRdb to about 2019). Library preparation was by the immunoSEQ multiplex PCR assay. RNA was extracted using the RNeasy kit, and about 0.5 to 1 ug of the RNA was reverse transcribed with random hexamers. The public sequencing data were trimmed at Q25 with fastp and processed into clonotypes with MiXCR by TCRdb, which kept only in-frame beta chains. Rows are combined by CDR3 protein, so each entry shows the most common genes and DNA. This sample is represented by over 80,000 distinct CDR3 sequences; about 93% of them were singletons. Of the sample, 0.25% to 0.4% is held by the ten largest clones. The material sequenced was CD8+ T cells from PBMCs. The receptor set was obtained from a human donor in good health.

V and J are TRBV25-1 and TRBJ2-2; 9 bases are a match to TRBD1. The CDR3 spans 15 residues. CDR1 MGHDK and CDR2 SYGVNS come from the germline V gene. The trim removed 4 bases at V and 5 bases at J, leaving 5 bases unmatched. CDR3 sequence (DNA): TGTGCCAGCAGTGTAGGGGACAGGGATACCGGGGAGCTGTTTTTT. This codes for CASSVGDRDTGELFF.

The chain uses TRBV19 and TRBJ1-1, with no clear D. The CDR3 has 16 residues. In germline, CDR1 is LNHDA, CDR2 SQIVND (reference sequence). V lost 7 bases, J lost 3 bases, and 21 bases lay in between. CDR3 sequence (DNA): TGTGCCAGTACCGCCCCCACGGGCAGCTGGCACACTGAAGCTTTCTTT. Residues: CASTAPTGSWHTEAFF. The full variable domain, rest sourced from reference TRBV19 and TRBJ1-1, is DGGITQSPKYLFRKEGQNVTLSCEQNLNHDAMYWYRQDPGQGLRLIYYSQIVNDFQKGDIAEGYSVSREKKESFPLTVTSAQKNPTAFYLCASTAPTGSWHTEAFFGQGTRLTVV.

The chain carries TRBV11-2 and TRBJ2-5; D may be TRBD1 (6 bases). The V gene's germline CDR1 is SGHAT and CDR2 FQNNGV. V was pared by 2 bases and J by 4 bases, with 23 bases between. CDR3 size: 18 residues. Here the CDR3 DNA reads TGTGCCAGCAGCTTATTCTGGACAGTGGAACATGTCGGAGAGACCCAGTACTTC. Protein: CASSLFWTVEHVGETQYF. Full variable domain (missing parts from reference TRBV11-2 and TRBJ2-5): EAGVAQSPRYKIIEKRQSVAFWCNPISGHATLYWYQQILGQGPKLLIQFQNNGVVDDSQLPKDRFSAERLKGVDSTLKIQPAKLEDSAVYLCASSLFWTVEHVGETQYFGPGTRLLVL.

The V gene is TRBV12-3 or TRBV12-4, the J gene TRBJ1-2; 7 bases line up with TRBD1. The V and J ends lost 0 bases and 0 bases, in that order; junction bases with no gene match: 1. This CDR3 has 15 residues. The CDR3 protein is CASSLAGQANYGYTF. CDR3 nucleotide sequence: TGTGCCAGCAGTTTAGCTGGACAGGCTAACTATGGCTACACCTTC.

The chain links TRBV20-1 to TRBJ2-1; no clear D gene. Trimming took off 0 bases at V and 7 bases at J, with 1 base between the two ends. CDR3 size: 10 residues. CDR1 is DFQATT and CDR2 is SNEGSKA in the germline V gene (reference sequence). CDR3 nucleotides: TGCAGTGCTAGAGAGAATGAGCAGTTCTTC. Encoded protein: CSARENEQFF.

The gene calls are TRBV6-5 and TRBJ2-1; D remains unclear. V gave up 2 bases and J gave up 7 bases, with 6 bases separating them. From germline, CDR1 is MNHEY and CDR2 SVGAGI. The CDR3 is 12 residues long. This CDR3 reads CASSYTGNEQFF. For the CDR3, the DNA is TGTGCCAGCAGTTACACCGGGAATGAGCAGTTCTTC.

This clonotype was detected only once. This chain connects TRBV5-1 to TRBJ1-5; D unresolved. This CDR3 is 18 amino acids long. Germline CDR1 is SGHRS and CDR2 is YFSETQ. Deletions cut 1 base from V and 2 bases from J, with 19 bases between. The CDR3 nucleotides are TGCGCCAGCAGCTTGTTCATTCCGGGGAGGAGAGGCAATCAGCCCCAGCATTTT. This sequence encodes CASSLFIPGRRGNQPQHF.

The chain employs TRBV7-8 and TRBJ1-1; no definite D call. V lost 5 bases and J 5 bases, leaving 15 bases between the germline ends. Germline lookup yields CDR1 SGHVS and CDR2 FQNEAQ. The CDR3 length is 14 residues. The CDR3: CASSPRFEGTEAFF. The DNA of the CDR3 is TGTGCCAGCAGCCCCCGTTTCGAGGGAACTGAAGCTTTCTTT.

The rearrangement joins TRBV9 to TRBJ1-1, with unresolved D. Trimming pared 2 bases from V and 2 bases from J, leaving 10 bases between. The CDR3 consists of 14 residues. Per the germline V gene, CDR1 is SGDLS and CDR2 is YYNGEE. CDR3 coding DNA: TGTGCCAGCAGCGTGGCATCAGCAAACACTGAAGCTTTCTTT. Translating it yields CASSVASANTEAFF.

The table lists this clonotype with a few counts. The V and J genes are TRBV29-1 and TRBJ2-7; D gene unclear. The CDR3 contains 11 residues. The germline V gene encodes CDR1 SQVTM and CDR2 ANQGSEA. V dropped 5 bases and J dropped 2 bases, with 7 bases sitting between them. The CDR3 is CSVFEAYEQYF. As DNA, the CDR3 is TGCAGCGTTTTTGAAGCCTACGAGCAGTACTTC.

The chain employs TRBV7-8 and TRBJ2-7; the D gene is possibly TRBD2 (6 bases). This CDR3 has 16 amino acids. CDR1 is SGHVS, CDR2 FQNEAQ, per germline. The V end was cut by 3 bases, the J end by 3 bases, with 18 bases between. The CDR3 reads CASSFGRPGVFYEQYF. The DNA of the CDR3 is TGTGCCAGCAGCTTTGGACGCCCGGGGGTCTTCTACGAGCAGTACTTC.

The rearrangement uses TRBV6-6 and TRBJ2-7, with a weak D call TRBD2 (5 bases). CDR1 MNHNY and CDR2 SVGAGI come from the germline V gene (reference sequence). The CDR3 has 14 residues. Trimming left V 0 bases short and J 7 bases short, with 13 bases between. The CDR3 DNA is TGTGCCAGCAGTTACTCCGGGGTTCTAGGGGAGCAGTACTTC. This encodes CASSYSGVLGEQYF.

The CDR3 region is CSVQLRGYEQYF. CDR3 DNA sequence: TGCAGCGTTCAATTGAGGGGGTACGAGCAGTACTTC. The V gene is TRBV29-1, the J gene TRBJ2-7; possibly TRBD1 for D (6 bases). The CDR3 is 12 residues long. V gave up 5 bases and J gave up 4 bases, with 12 bases separating them. Germline CDR1 is SQVTM and CDR2 is ANQGSEA.

The chain couples TRBV6-5 to TRBJ2-2; 10 positions match TRBD1. The CDR3 consists of 15 residues. Germline loops: CDR1 MNHEY, CDR2 SVGAGI. The V gene end was trimmed by 6 bases and the J gene end by 3 bases; junction bases not matched to a gene: 4. CDR3 protein: CASRTGTGDTGELFF. The CDR3 DNA is TGTGCCAGCAGAACCGGGACAGGGGACACCGGGGAGCTGTTTTTT.

This clonotype was found once. The gene calls are TRBV7-8 and TRBJ2-7; D gene uncertain. The V end was cut by 5 bases, the J end by 0 bases, with 5 bases between. Germline-derived CDR1 and CDR2 are SGHVS and FQNEAQ. The CDR3 contains 12 residues. DNA for the CDR3: TGTGCCAGCAGCCCCTTCTCCTACGAGCAGTACTTC. Its translation is CASSPFSYEQYF.

This chain joins TRBV7-2 and TRBJ1-3; a possible D gene is TRBD1 (5 bases). Trimming cost V 2 bases and J 0 bases, with 8 bases left between them. This CDR3 has 15 amino acids. CDR1 is SGHTA, CDR2 FQGNSA, per germline. The CDR3 here is CASSLIGDSGNTIYF. The CDR3 nucleotides are TGTGCCAGCAGCTTAATAGGGGACTCTGGAAACACCATATATTTT.

The V gene is TRBV5-1, the J gene TRBJ2-1; D perhaps matches TRBD2 (6 bases). The germline gives CDR1 SGHRS, CDR2 YFSETQ. CDR3 length: 16 amino acids. Trimming shortened V by 2 bases and J by 0 bases, and 12 bases separated the two germline ends. The DNA of the CDR3 is TGCGCCAGCAGCTTCCGGACTACCGGCTCCTACAATGAGCAGTTCTTC. It is translated as CASSFRTTGSYNEQFF.